The TCR beta chain described here comes from a study of regulatory T cells in long-lasting Graves disease. Whole-study results and caveats: Persistent disease was characterized by preferential usage of TRBV28, TRBJ1-2 and TRBJ2-5.

Combining iRepertoire HTBI primers with Arm-PCR of CDR3 regions, the authors built TCR beta libraries. TCRdb itself ran the multiplex PCR reads through MiXCR, one entry per CDR3 protein. The data contain some 220,000 distinct CDR3 sequences, roughly a fifth of them seen just once; the ten biggest clones take up approximately 12%. Points on this clonotype: The target antigen is unknown.

CDR1 MNHNS and CDR2 SASEGT come from the germline V gene. Trimming removed 4 bases from V and 2 bases from J, with 15 bases in between. This CDR3 spans 16 amino acids. Time point here: newly diagnosed GD, antithyroid drugs for less than 3 months. Generation of the TCR library employed RNA extracted from PBMCs. The same specimen was also included in a second study, on T cells in Graves' hyperthyroidism and ophthalmopathy.

The clonotype comes from a woman in her 30s with Graves disease. This chain connects TRBV6-1 to TRBJ1-5, with D possibly matching TRBD1 (5 bases). Source: peripheral blood mononuclear cells (PBMCs), taken at new diagnosis, from a patient treated with antithyroid drugs. CDR3 protein: CASSVTPGQGNQPQHF. The CDR3 DNA reads as TGTGCCAGCAGTGTAACGCCAGGGCAGGGCAATCAGCCCCAGCATTTT.